The 20 T cell receptor beta chains listed next were all sequenced from one sample in a study of OX40 agonist ivuxolimab in advanced cancers. Produced via immunoSEQ multiplex PCR; TCRdb's table is partial and in-frame only. The data contain approximately 66,000 clones, about nine tenths of them singletons. Here the sequenced sample was CD4+ or CD8+ T cells sorted from blood, taken in a trial of the OX40 agonist ivuxolimab. The receptors shown here come from an adult with an advanced solid tumor such as melanoma, head and neck, liver or kidney cancer.

The V and J genes are TRBV6-5 and TRBJ2-1; D remains ambiguous. V dropped 2 bases and J dropped 7 bases, with 15 bases sitting between them. CDR3 length: 15 residues. Germline V gene data show CDR1 as MNHEY and CDR2 as SVGAGI. The CDR3 DNA is TGTGCCAGCAGTTACCCCGGGCCCACTATTAATGAGCAGTTCTTC. It translates to CASSYPGPTINEQFF.

This rearrangement joins TRBV7-9 to TRBJ2-3, with D perhaps being TRBD1 or TRBD2 (6 bases each). Germline V lookup: CDR1 SEHNR, CDR2 FQNEAQ (reference sequence). The CDR3 length is 14 residues. The V gene lost 2 bases and the J gene lost 3 bases, with 9 bases spanning the gap. The CDR3 bases are TGTGCCAGCAGCTTAAAAGGGGGGACAGATACGCAGTATTTT. Its translation: CASSLKGGTDTQYF.

This sequence joins TRBV29-1 and TRBJ2-7; weak D call: TRBD1 (5 bases). The CDR3 contains 15 residues. V lost 7 bases to trimming and J lost 2 bases, with 21 bases between them. Germline-derived CDR1 and CDR2 are SQVTM and ANQGSEA. This chain's CDR3 is CSAKGTGAAPYEQYF. The CDR3 DNA sequence: TGCAGCGCCAAAGGTACTGGGGCCGCACCCTACGAGCAGTACTTC.

In this sample, this clone turned up once. The chain has TRBV5-8 and TRBJ1-5, with D uncertain. The CDR3 is 14 residues long. V dropped 0 bases and J dropped 6 bases, with 10 bases sitting between them. Germline loops: CDR1 SGHTS, CDR2 YDEGEE. CDR3 sequence reads: CASSLVGPSQPQHF. CDR3 DNA: TGTGCCAGCAGCTTGGTAGGGCCATCTCAGCCCCAGCATTTT.

Written as DNA, the CDR3 is TGCGCCAGCAGCTGGACAGGGGGCGATACGCAGTATTTT. Translation gives CASSWTGGDTQYF. The chain carries TRBV5-1 and TRBJ2-3; 11 positions match TRBD1. There are 13 residues in the CDR3. In germline, CDR1 is SGHRS, CDR2 YFSETQ. Losses at the gene ends were 3 bases for V and 6 bases for J; bases not matched to a gene: 0.

This rearrangement joins TRBV9 to TRBJ1-2; tentative D call: TRBD1 (5 bases). The V and J ends lost 4 bases and 5 bases respectively, with 12 bases between them. The CDR3 runs 13 residues. Germline V CDR1 and CDR2: SGDLS, YYNGEE. The CDR3 here is CASSPRDFYGYTF. CDR3 nucleotides: TGTGCCAGCAGCCCCCGGGACTTTTATGGCTACACCTTC.

This chain connects TRBV7-2 to TRBJ2-7, with D unclear. This CDR3 has 11 residues. Germline loops: CDR1 SGHTA, CDR2 FQGNSA. Trimming pared 8 bases from V and 4 bases from J, leaving 9 bases between. The CDR3 nucleotides read TGTGCCAGCTCTTCCATTTACGAGCAGTACTTC. Protein product: CASSSIYEQYF.

This chain joins TRBV27 and TRBJ1-4, with 7 nucleotides matching TRBD1. The junction had 8 bases not matched to a gene; V was cut back by 2 bases and J by 8 bases. The germline V gene has CDR1 MNHEY and CDR2 SMNVEV (reference sequence). The CDR3 totals 15 residues. The CDR3 nucleotides read TGTGCCAGCAGTTTAGGTACAGGGGTAGGAGAAAAACTGTTTTTT. Translation: CASSLGTGVGEKLFF. Full variable domain (rest looked up from reference TRBV27 and TRBJ1-4): EAQVTQNPRYLITVTGKKLTVTCSQNMNHEYMSWYRQDPGLGLRQIYYSMNVEVTDKGDVPEGYKVSRKEKRNFPLILESPSPNQTSLYFCASSLGTGVGEKLFFGSGTQLSVL.

This chain links TRBV15 with TRBJ1-1; no reliable D call. V was shortened by 5 bases and J by 2 bases, with 15 bases between the two germline ends. This CDR3 contains 15 residues. CDR1 and CDR2 from the germline V gene are LNHNV and YYDKDF (reference sequence). The CDR3 loop is CATSGLTDLNTEAFF. For the CDR3, the DNA is TGTGCCACCAGCGGGCTGACGGATCTTAACACTGAAGCTTTCTTT.

V is TRBV14 and J is TRBJ1-1, with D possibly being TRBD1 (5 bases). CDR3 size: 13 residues. Trimming took off 0 bases at V and 11 bases at J, with 13 bases between the two ends. Germline V gene data show CDR1 as SGHDN and CDR2 as FVKESK. The CDR3 nucleotides are TGTGCCAGCAGCCAAGATATGAGGGGTTTCGCTTTCTTT. The encoded protein is CASSQDMRGFAFF.

In its sample, this clone was seen a few times. The genes are TRBV5-4 and TRBJ1-1, with 7 positions matching TRBD1. This CDR3 is 14 amino acids long. Germline CDR1 is SGHNT and CDR2 is YYREEE (reference sequence). After removal of 0 bases from V and 8 bases from J, the junction contained 7 bases not matched to a gene. The chain's CDR3 is CASSLGQGDREAFF. The CDR3 DNA reads TGTGCCAGCAGCTTGGGACAGGGCGATCGGGAAGCTTTCTTT. Full variable domain (missing parts from reference TRBV5-4 and TRBJ1-1): ETGVTQSPTHLIKTRGQQVTLRCSSQSGHNTVSWYQQALGQGPQFIFQYYREEENGRGNFPPRFSGLQFPNYSSELNVNALELDDSALYLCASSLGQGDREAFFGQGTRLTVV.

The chain recombines TRBV5-1 with TRBJ2-1; D gene ambiguous. The CDR3 consists of 15 residues. V was shortened by 2 bases and J by 3 bases, with 12 bases between the two germline ends. Germline lookup yields CDR1 SGHRS and CDR2 YFSETQ. For the CDR3, the DNA is TGCGCCAGCAGCTTTGGGGTATCATTCTACAATGAGCAGTTCTTC. It is translated as CASSFGVSFYNEQFF.

This sequence joins TRBV6-6 and TRBJ2-2; 11 bases are shared with TRBD1. After removal of 6 bases from V and 4 bases from J, the junction contained 7 bases not matched to a gene. The CDR3 is 16 residues long. Germline loops: CDR1 MNHNY, CDR2 SVGAGI (reference sequence). The CDR3 region has the DNA TGTGCCAGCAGACCAGCCGGGACAGGGGGCACCGGGGAGCTGTTTTTT. The encoded protein is CASRPAGTGGTGELFF.

The J gene is TRBJ2-7, the V gene TRBV5-1; 10 bases are shared with TRBD2. The CDR3 has 16 amino acids. The germline V gene has CDR1 SGHRS and CDR2 YFSETQ. The trim removed 2 bases at V and 3 bases at J, leaving 8 bases unmatched. DNA of the CDR3: TGCGCCAGCAGCTTCTACCTAGCGGGGGCCAACTACGAGCAGTACTTC. Residues: CASSFYLAGANYEQYF. Full variable domain (outside the CDR3, taken from reference TRBV5-1 and TRBJ2-7): KAGVTQTPRYLIKTRGQQVTLSCSPISGHRSVSWYQQTPGQGLQFLFEYFSETQRNKGNFPGRFSGRQFSNSRSEMNVSTLELGDSALYLCASSFYLAGANYEQYFGPGTRLTVT.

The gene calls are TRBV18 and TRBJ2-7, with D maybe TRBD1 (6 bases). Between the trimmed V and J ends, which lost 0 bases and 4 bases, there was a span of 10 bases. The CDR3 is 14 residues long. Germline V gene data show CDR1 as KGHSH and CDR2 as LQKENI. The CDR3: CASSPPWDTYEQYF. DNA for the CDR3: TGTGCCAGCTCACCACCTTGGGACACGTACGAGCAGTACTTC.

The gene calls are TRBV11-2 and TRBJ2-7; D is uncertain. The germline gives CDR1 SGHAT, CDR2 FQNNGV. Trimming pared 4 bases from V and 4 bases from J, leaving 11 bases between. This CDR3 spans 13 amino acids. CDR3 sequence: CASSSQLGYEQYF. The DNA of the CDR3 is TGTGCCAGCAGCTCACAGCTAGGGTACGAGCAGTACTTC.

The V and J genes are TRBV10-3 and TRBJ2-7; TRBD2 agrees at 9 bases. The junction had 10 bases not matched to a gene; V was cut back by 10 bases and J by 6 bases. Germline CDR1 ENHRY, CDR2 SYGVKD. This CDR3 region has 13 residues. The CDR3 bases are TGTGCCAGCCGCGGGGGGGCCTTCGGCGAGCAGTACTTC. This codes for CASRGGAFGEQYF.

V usage is TRBV7-2 and J usage is TRBJ2-2; 7 nucleotides line up with TRBD2. The germline gives CDR1 SGHTA, CDR2 FQGNSA. The J segment lost 1 base and the V segment lost 3 bases, leaving 11 bases of the junction unmatched. The CDR3 spans 18 residues. CDR3 nucleotides: TGTGCCAGCAGCTTGCGAGCTAGCGGTCCTGGGAACACCGGGGAGCTGTTTTTT. This encodes CASSLRASGPGNTGELFF.

V gene TRBV6-1 combines with J gene TRBJ1-1, with D perhaps matching TRBD1 (5 bases). The CDR3 length is 16 residues. Germline lookup yields CDR1 MNHNS and CDR2 SASEGT. With 2 bases removed from V and 2 bases from J, the gap between germline ends came to 15 bases. The CDR3 sequence is CASSEWGGGYNTEAFF. CDR3 coding DNA: TGTGCCAGCAGTGAATGGGGGGGAGGGTATAACACTGAAGCTTTCTTT.

This sequence joins TRBV19 and TRBJ1-2, with TRBD1 matching over 8 bases. This CDR3 comprises 16 residues. The V and J ends lost 6 bases and 5 bases, in that order; junction bases with no gene match: 14. From germline, CDR1 is LNHDA and CDR2 SQIVND (reference sequence). This CDR3 reads CASSTTGDGGKYGYTF. The CDR3 DNA follows: TGTGCCAGTAGCACGACAGGGGATGGGGGAAAGTATGGCTACACCTTC.